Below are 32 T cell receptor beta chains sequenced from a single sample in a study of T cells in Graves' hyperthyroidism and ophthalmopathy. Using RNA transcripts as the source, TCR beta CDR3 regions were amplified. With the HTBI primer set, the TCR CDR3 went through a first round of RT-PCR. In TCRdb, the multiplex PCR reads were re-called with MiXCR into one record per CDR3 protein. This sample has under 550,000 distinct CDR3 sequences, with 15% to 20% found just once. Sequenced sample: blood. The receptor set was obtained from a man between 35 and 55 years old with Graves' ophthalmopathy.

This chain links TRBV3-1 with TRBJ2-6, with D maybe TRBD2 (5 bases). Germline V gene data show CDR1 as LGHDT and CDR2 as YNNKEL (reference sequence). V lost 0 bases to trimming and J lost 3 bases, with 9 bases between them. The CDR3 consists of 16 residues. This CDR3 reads CASSQERRVGANVLTF. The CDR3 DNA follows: TGTGCCAGCAGCCAAGAGCGGCGGGTTGGGGCCAACGTCCTGACTTTC.

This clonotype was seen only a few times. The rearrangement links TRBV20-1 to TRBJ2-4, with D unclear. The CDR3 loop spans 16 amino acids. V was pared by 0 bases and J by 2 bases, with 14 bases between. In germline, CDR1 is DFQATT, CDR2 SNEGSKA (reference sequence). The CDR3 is CSARDRRDMTKNIQYF. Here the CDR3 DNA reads TGCAGTGCTAGAGATAGGAGAGACATGACCAAAAACATTCAGTACTTC.

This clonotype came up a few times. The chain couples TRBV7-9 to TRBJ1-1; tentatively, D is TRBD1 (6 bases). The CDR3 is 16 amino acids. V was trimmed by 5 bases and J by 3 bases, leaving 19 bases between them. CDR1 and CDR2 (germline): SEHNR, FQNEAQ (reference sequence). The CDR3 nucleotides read TGTGCCAGCAGCCCCCCGGGAACAGGGTCGTACACTGAAGCTTTCTTT. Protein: CASSPPGTGSYTEAFF.

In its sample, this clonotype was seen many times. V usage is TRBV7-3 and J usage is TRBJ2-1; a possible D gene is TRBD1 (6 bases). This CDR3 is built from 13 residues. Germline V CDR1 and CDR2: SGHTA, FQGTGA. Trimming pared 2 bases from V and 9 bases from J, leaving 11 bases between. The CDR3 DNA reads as TGTGCCAGCAGCTTACGACAGGATAGTGAGCAGTTCTTC. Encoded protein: CASSLRQDSEQFF.

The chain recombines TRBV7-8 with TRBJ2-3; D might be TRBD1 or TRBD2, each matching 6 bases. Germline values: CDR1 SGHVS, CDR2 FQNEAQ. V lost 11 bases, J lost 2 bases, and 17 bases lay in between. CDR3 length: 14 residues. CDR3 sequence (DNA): TGTGCCGGGGGCTCCGGGGGCCCCACAGATACGCAGTATTTT. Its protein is CAGGSGGPTDTQYF.

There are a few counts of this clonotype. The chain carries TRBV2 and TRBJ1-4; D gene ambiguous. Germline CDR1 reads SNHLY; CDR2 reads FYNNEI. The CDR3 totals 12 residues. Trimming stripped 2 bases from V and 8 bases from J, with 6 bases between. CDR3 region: CASSELEEKLFF. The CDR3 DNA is TGTGCCAGCAGTGAATTAGAGGAAAAACTGTTTTTT.

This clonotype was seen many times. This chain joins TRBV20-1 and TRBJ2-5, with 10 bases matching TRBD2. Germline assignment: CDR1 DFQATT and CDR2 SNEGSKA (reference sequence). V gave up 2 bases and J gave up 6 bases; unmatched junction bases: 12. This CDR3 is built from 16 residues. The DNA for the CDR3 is TGCAGTGCTAGATGGCAGCGGGGGGGCCTCAAGAAGACCCAGTACTTC. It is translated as CSARWQRGGLKKTQYF.

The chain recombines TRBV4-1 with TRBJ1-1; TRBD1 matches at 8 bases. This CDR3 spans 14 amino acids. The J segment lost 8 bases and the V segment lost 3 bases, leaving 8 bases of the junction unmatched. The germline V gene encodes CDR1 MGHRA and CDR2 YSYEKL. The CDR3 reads CASSQEGQVPEAFF. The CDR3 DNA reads TGCGCCAGCAGCCAGGAGGGACAGGTTCCCGAAGCTTTCTTT.

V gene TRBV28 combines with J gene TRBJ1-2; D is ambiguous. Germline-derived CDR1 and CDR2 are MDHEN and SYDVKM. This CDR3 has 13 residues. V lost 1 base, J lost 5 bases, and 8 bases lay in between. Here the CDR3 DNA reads TGTGCCAGCAGTTTATTGGGCGCATATGGCTACACCTTC. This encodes CASSLLGAYGYTF.

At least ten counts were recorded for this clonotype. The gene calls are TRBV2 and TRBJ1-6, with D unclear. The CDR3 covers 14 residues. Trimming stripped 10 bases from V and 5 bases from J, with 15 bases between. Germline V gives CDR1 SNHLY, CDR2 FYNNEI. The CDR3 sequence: CATPRGGNNSPLHF. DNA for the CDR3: TGTGCCACCCCCCGGGGAGGAAATAATTCACCCCTCCACTTT.

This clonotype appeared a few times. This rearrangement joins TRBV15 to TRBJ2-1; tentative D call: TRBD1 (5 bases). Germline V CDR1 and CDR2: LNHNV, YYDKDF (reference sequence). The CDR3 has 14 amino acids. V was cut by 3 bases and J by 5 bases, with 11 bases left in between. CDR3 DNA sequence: TGTGCCACCAGCAGGGACACGAGACACAATGAGCAGTTCTTC. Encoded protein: CATSRDTRHNEQFF.

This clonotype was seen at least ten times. This CDR3 is CASSPRLPAGAETQYF. In DNA form, the CDR3 reads TGTGCCAGCAGCCCCCGCTTGCCAGCGGGAGCGGAGACCCAGTACTTC. The J gene is TRBJ2-5, the V gene TRBV3-1; TRBD2 matches at 8 bases. V gave up 4 bases and J gave up 5 bases; unmatched junction bases: 12. The CDR3 totals 16 residues. CDR1 LGHDT and CDR2 YNNKEL come from the germline V gene (reference sequence).

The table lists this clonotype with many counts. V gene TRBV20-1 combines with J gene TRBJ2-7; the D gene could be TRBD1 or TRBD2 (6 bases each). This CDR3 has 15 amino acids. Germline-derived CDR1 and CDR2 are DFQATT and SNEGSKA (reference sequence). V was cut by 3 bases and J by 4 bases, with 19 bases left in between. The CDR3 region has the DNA TGCAGTGCTAGGTGGAGTAGGGGGGACCCTTACGAGCAGTACTTC. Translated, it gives CSARWSRGDPYEQYF.

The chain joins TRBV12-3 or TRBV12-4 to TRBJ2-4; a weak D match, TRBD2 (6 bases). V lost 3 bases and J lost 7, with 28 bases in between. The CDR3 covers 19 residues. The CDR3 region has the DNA TGTGCCAGCAGTTTGATCAATTTGCTAGCTCTGAGCCGGGAGAACATTCAGTACTTC. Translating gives CASSLINLLALSRENIQYF.

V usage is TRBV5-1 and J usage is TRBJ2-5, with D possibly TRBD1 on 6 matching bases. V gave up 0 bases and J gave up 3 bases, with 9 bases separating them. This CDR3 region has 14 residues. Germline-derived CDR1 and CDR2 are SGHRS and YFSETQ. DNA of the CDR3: TGCGCCAGCAGCTTGGACAGGGAAAAAGAGACCCAGTACTTC. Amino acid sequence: CASSLDREKETQYF.

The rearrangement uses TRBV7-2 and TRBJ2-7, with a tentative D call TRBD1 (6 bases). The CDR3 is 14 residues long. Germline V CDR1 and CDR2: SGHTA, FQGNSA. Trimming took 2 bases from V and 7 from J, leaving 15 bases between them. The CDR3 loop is CASSLFQGPWEQYF. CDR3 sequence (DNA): TGTGCCAGCAGCTTATTCCAGGGGCCTTGGGAGCAGTACTTC.

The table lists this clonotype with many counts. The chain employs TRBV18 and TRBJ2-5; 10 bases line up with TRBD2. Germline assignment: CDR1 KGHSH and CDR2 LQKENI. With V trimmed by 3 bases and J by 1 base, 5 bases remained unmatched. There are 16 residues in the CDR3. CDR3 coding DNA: TGTGCCAGCTCACCTTTAGCGGGAGGTCCCCAAGAGACCCAGTACTTC. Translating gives CASSPLAGGPQETQYF. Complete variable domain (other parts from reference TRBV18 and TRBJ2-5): NAGVMQNPRHLVRRRGQEARLRCSPMKGHSHVYWYRQLPEEGLKFMVYLQKENIIDESGMPKERFSAEFPKEGPSILRIQQVVRGDSAAYFCASSPLAGGPQETQYFGPGTRLLVL.

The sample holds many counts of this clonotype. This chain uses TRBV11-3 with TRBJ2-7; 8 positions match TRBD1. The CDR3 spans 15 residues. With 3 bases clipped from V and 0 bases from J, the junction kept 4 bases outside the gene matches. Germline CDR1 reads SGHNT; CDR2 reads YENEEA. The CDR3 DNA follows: TGTGCCAGCAGCTTCAGGACAGGGAGCTCCTACGAGCAGTACTTC. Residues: CASSFRTGSSYEQYF.

CDR3: CASSLGRGGEKLFF. CDR3 sequence (DNA): TGTGCCAGCTCACTCGGACGGGGAGGAGAAAAACTGTTTTTT. This chain connects TRBV18 to TRBJ1-4, with unresolved D. The germline CDR1 and CDR2 sequences are KGHSH and LQKENI. V shed 4 bases and J shed 8 bases, with 14 bases lying between them. The length of the CDR3 is 14 residues.

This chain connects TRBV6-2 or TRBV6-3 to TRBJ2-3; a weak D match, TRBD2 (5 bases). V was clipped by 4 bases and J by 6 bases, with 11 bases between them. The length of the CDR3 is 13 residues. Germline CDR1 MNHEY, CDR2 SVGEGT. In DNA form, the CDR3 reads TGTGCCAGCAGTTGCCGTCAGCGGGATACGCAGTATTTT. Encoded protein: CASSCRQRDTQYF.

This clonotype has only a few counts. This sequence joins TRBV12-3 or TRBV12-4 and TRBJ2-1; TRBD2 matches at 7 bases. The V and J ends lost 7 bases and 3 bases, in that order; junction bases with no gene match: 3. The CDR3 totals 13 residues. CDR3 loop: CASTRGVYNEQFF. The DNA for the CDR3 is TGTGCCAGCACCCGGGGGGTCTACAATGAGCAGTTCTTC.

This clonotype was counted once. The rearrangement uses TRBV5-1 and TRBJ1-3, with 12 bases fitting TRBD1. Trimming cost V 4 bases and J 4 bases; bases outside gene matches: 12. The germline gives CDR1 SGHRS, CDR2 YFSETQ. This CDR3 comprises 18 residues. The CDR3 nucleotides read TGCGCCAGCAGCGCTTCCGGGACAGGGGGCCACAGCGGAAACACCATATATTTT. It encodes CASSASGTGGHSGNTIYF.

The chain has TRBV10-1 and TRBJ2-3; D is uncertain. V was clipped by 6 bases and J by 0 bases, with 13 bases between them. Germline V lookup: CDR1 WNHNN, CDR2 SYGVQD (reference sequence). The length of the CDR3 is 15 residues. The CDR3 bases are TGCGCCAGCAGAGCCTTTCAAGTTAGCACAGATACGCAGTATTTT. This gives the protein CASRAFQVSTDTQYF.

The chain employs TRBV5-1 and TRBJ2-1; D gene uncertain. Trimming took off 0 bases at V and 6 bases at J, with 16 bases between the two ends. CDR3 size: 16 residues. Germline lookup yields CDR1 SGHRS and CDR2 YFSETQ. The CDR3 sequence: CASSLDNGRPLNEQFF. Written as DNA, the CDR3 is TGCGCCAGCAGCTTGGATAACGGCCGGCCCCTCAATGAGCAGTTCTTC.

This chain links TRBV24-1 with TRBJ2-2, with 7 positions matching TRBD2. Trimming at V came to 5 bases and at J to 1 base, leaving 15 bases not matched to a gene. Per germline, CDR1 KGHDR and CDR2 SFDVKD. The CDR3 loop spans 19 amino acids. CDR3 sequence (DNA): TGTGCCACCAGTGCCCTTTTGCCTAGCGGACCCGTGAACACCGGGGAGCTGTTTTTT. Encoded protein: CATSALLPSGPVNTGELFF.

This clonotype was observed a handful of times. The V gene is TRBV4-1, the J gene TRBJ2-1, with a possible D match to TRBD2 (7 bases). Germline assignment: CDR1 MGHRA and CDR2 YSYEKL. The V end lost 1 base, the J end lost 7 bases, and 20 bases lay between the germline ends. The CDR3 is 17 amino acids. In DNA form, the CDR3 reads TGCGCCAGCAGCCAAGTTGAGGGAGGGGGACGCCGAAATGAGCAGTTCTTC. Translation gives CASSQVEGGGRRNEQFF.

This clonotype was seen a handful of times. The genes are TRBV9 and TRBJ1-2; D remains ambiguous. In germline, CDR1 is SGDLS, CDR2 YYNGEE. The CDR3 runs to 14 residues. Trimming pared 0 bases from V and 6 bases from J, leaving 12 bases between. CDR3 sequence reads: CASSVAIGSHGYTF. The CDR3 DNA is TGTGCCAGCAGCGTAGCTATAGGGTCGCATGGCTACACCTTC.

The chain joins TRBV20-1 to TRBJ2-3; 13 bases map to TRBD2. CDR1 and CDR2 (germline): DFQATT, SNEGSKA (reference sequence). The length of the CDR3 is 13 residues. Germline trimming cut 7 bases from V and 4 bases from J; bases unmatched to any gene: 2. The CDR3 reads CSVGTSGADTQYF. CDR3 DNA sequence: TGCAGTGTCGGGACTAGCGGGGCAGATACGCAGTATTTT.

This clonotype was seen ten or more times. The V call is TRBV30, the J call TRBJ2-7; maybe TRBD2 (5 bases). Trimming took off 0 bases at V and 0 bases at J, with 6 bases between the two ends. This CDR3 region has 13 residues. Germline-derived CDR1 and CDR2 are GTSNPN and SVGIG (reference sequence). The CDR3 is CAWSVGSSYEQYF. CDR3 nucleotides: TGTGCCTGGAGTGTTGGGAGCTCCTACGAGCAGTACTTC.

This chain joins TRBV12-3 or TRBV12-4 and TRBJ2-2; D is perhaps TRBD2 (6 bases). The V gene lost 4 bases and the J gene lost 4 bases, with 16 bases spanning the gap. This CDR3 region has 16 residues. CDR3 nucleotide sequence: TGTGCCAGCAGTTGGAGTTCTACTAGCCGCACCGGGGAGCTGTTTTTT. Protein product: CASSWSSTSRTGELFF.

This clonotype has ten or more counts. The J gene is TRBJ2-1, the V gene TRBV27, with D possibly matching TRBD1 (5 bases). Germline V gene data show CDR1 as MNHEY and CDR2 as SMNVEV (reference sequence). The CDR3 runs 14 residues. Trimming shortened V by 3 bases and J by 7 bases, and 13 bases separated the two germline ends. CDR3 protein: CASSFGQGRNEQFF. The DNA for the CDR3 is TGTGCCAGCAGTTTTGGGCAGGGCAGGAATGAGCAGTTCTTC.

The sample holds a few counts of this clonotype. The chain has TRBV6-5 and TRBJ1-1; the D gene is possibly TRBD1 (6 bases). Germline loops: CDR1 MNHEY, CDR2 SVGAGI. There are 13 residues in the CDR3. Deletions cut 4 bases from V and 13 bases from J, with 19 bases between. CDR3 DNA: TGTGCCAGCAGTTCCCCGGGGGGCAGATTGGTTTTCTTT. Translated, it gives CASSSPGGRLVFF.